These T cell receptor beta chains were read from a single sample in a study of PD-1 and CTLA-4 blockade in melanoma. The method was immunoSEQ multiplex PCR; TCRdb's version includes in-frame clones alone and lacks a portion of them. This table holds fewer than 35,000 clones, about 85% found once. Source: CD8+ T cells from peripheral blood, taken from a patient given anti-PD-1 treatment. The receptors were gathered from a human donor with melanoma. CDR3s include the opening cysteine and the closing phenylalanine or tryptophan. Fields, in order: J gene, V gene, clone size, D gene, CDR3 protein, CDR3 DNA. The D gene is left open where the match is weak. Expanded clones get a size class; other rows say once, few or many, or leave the size out.

TRBJ1-1 | TRBV9 | - | - | CASSVVTEAFF | TGTGCCAGCAGCGTAGTTACTGAAGCTTTCTTT
TRBJ1-1 | TRBV10-3 | - | TRBD1 | CAISELAGGTEAFF | TGTGCCATCAGTGAGTTGGCAGGGGGCACTGAAGCTTTCTTT
TRBJ2-5 | TRBV7-9 | - | TRBD1 | CASSSQGAGETQYF | TGTGCCAGCAGCTCCCAGGGGGCGGGAGAGACCCAGTACTTC
TRBJ2-1 | TRBV11-3 | - | TRBD1 | CASSLVPTGAGNEQFF | TGTGCCAGCAGCTTAGTTCCGACAGGGGCGGGGAATGAGCAGTTCTTC
TRBJ1-1 | TRBV19 | - | - | CASSTGTAPFMDTEAFF | TGTGCCAGTAGTACTGGGACCGCACCATTTATGGACACTGAAGCTTTCTTT
TRBJ2-1 | TRBV13 | - | - | CASSARDLSYNEQFF | TGTGCCAGCAGCGCAAGGGACCTCTCCTACAATGAGCAGTTCTTC
TRBJ2-1 | TRBV7-9 | once | TRBD2 | CASSLLAGDNEQFF | TGTGCCAGCAGCTTACTAGCGGGGGACAATGAACAGTTCTTC
TRBJ2-7 | TRBV6-5 | - | TRBD1 | CASSYLSGQAYEQYF | TGTGCCAGCAGTTACTTAAGCGGACAGGCCTACGAGCAGTACTTC
TRBJ2-2 | TRBV27 | - | - | CASSLSGGRSGELFF | TGTGCCAGCAGTTTATCGGGGGGGCGCAGCGGGGAGCTGTTTTTT
TRBJ2-3 | TRBV5-6 | - | TRBD1 | CASSSRDRGRTDTQYF | TGTGCCAGCAGTTCTCGGGACAGGGGCCGTACAGATACGCAGTATTTT
TRBJ2-3 | TRBV5-1 | once | TRBD1 | CASSLGTGGADTQYF | TGCGCCAGCAGCTTGGGGACAGGGGGAGCAGATACGCAGTATTTT
TRBJ1-1 | TRBV2 | - | - | CARRAREGQTEAFF | TGTGCCAGGCGGGCCAGGGAAGGACAGACTGAAGCTTTCTTT
TRBJ2-7 | TRBV27 | - | TRBD2 | CASSPSGLADYEQYF | TGTGCCAGCAGTCCTTCGGGACTAGCCGACTACGAGCAGTACTTC
TRBJ1-1 | TRBV19 | - | - | CASSIEMNTEAFF | TGTGCCAGTAGTATTGAGATGAACACTGAAGCTTTCTTT
TRBJ1-2 | TRBV9 | - | - | CASSVTGFSNYGYTF | TGTGCCAGCAGCGTGACAGGTTTCTCTAACTATGGCTACACCTTC
TRBJ1-3 | TRBV25-1 | - | - | CASSESGVGDRPGNTIYF | TGTGCCAGCAGTGAATCAGGGGTCGGAGACCGGCCTGGAAACACCATATATTTT
TRBJ1-1 | TRBV6-2/TRBV6-3 | - | TRBD1 | CASSHDRTGANTEAFF | TGTGCCAGCAGTCACGACCGGACAGGGGCGAACACTGAAGCTTTCTTT
TRBJ2-6 | TRBV7-6 | - | TRBD1 | CASSSSAVRDRQPSGANVLTF | TGTGCCAGCAGCTCATCGGCGGTAAGGGACAGGCAACCTTCTGGGGCCAACGTCCTGACTTTC
TRBJ1-1 | TRBV19 | - | - | CASRPMMIGTEAFF | TGTGCCAGTAGACCGATGATGATCGGTACTGAAGCTTTCTTT
TRBJ2-3 | TRBV13 | - | TRBD2 | CASSLGTSGTDTQYF | TGTGCCAGCAGCTTAGGGACTAGCGGCACAGATACGCAGTATTTT
TRBJ2-3 | TRBV28 | - | - | CASSYPRDTQYF | TGTGCCAGCAGTTACCCCCGGGATACGCAGTATTTT
TRBJ1-5 | TRBV27 | - | - | CASSLGGDNQPQHF | TGTGCCAGCAGTTTGGGAGGGGACAATCAGCCCCAGCATTTT
TRBJ1-1 | TRBV6-2/TRBV6-3 | - | - | CASSYEENTEAFF | TGTGCCAGCAGTTACGAGGAGAACACTGAAGCTTTCTTT
TRBJ1-1 | TRBV29-1 | - | - | CSVEMGGTEAFF | TGCAGCGTCGAAATGGGTGGAACTGAAGCTTTCTTT
TRBJ2-3 | TRBV4-2 | - | - | CASSQGRGEVDADTQYF | TGTGCCAGCAGCCAAGGTCGGGGAGAAGTAGACGCAGATACGCAGTATTTT
TRBJ2-4 | TRBV30 | medium-sized | - | CAWMPEGGSVKNIQYF | TGTGCCTGGATGCCCGAGGGGGGGAGCGTCAAAAACATTCAGTACTTC
TRBJ2-1 | TRBV7-9 | - | - | CASSLEGGNEQFF | TGTGCCAGCAGCTTGGAAGGGGGCAATGAGCAGTTCTTC
TRBJ2-1 | TRBV28 | - | TRBD1 | CASSLGDSTGNEQFF | TGTGCCAGCAGTTTAGGGGACAGTACGGGCAATGAGCAGTTCTTC
TRBJ1-2 | TRBV6-1 | - | - | CASSEIGGEYTF | TGTGCCAGCAGTGAAATAGGGGGGGAGTACACCTTC
TRBJ2-3 | TRBV7-3 | - | TRBD2 | CASSLSPSGVLTDTQYF | TGTGCCAGCAGCTTATCCCCTAGCGGGGTCCTCACAGATACGCAGTATTTT
TRBJ2-2 | TRBV9 | - | TRBD2 | CASSLRTSGGPIPGELFF | TGTGCCAGCAGCTTAAGGACTAGCGGGGGGCCTATTCCCGGGGAGCTGTTTTTT
TRBJ2-7 | TRBV4-1 | - | TRBD1 | CASSHAGTGGNEQYF | TGCGCCAGCAGCCACGCCGGGACAGGGGGCAACGAGCAGTACTTC
TRBJ2-7 | TRBV28 | once | - | CASSFQDEQYF | TGTGCCAGCAGTTTCCAGGACGAGCAGTACTTC
TRBJ2-7 | TRBV4-2 | - | - | CASSQDGGASSYEQYF | TGTGCCAGCAGCCAAGACGGCGGGGCAAGCTCCTACGAGCAGTACTTC
TRBJ1-1 | TRBV11-2 | - | - | CASTRDGREVFF | TGTGCCAGCACCCGAGATGGCAGGGAAGTTTTCTTT
TRBJ2-2 | TRBV9 | - | - | CASSVEGGYTGELFF | TGTGCCAGCAGCGTAGAGGGGGGATACACCGGGGAGCTGTTTTTT
TRBJ2-6 | TRBV27 | - | - | CASSFGGANVLTF | TGTGCCAGCAGTTTTGGGGGGGCCAACGTCCTGACTTTC
TRBJ2-5 | TRBV10-3 | once | TRBD2 | CAISTTSGGQETQYF | TGTGCCATCAGTACGACTAGCGGGGGGCAAGAGACCCAGTACTTC
TRBJ2-1 | TRBV19 | - | - | CASSFYGPNNEQFF | TGTGCCAGTAGTTTCTACGGACCAAACAATGAGCAGTTCTTC
TRBJ1-1 | TRBV19 | - | - | CASSIVGAQAFF | TGTGCCAGTAGTATAGTCGGGGCCCAAGCTTTCTTT
TRBJ2-2 | TRBV7-9 | once | - | CASSLETTYPRYTGELFF | TGTGCCAGCAGCTTGGAGACAACTTACCCTCGGTACACCGGGGAGCTGTTTTTT
TRBJ1-2 | TRBV27 | - | TRBD1 | CASSHITGVDGYTF | TGTGCCAGCAGCCATATTACAGGGGTTGATGGCTACACCTTC
TRBJ2-5 | TRBV30 | - | - | CAWRHPAGKETQYF | TGTGCCTGGAGGCACCCGGCGGGGAAAGAGACCCAGTACTTC
TRBJ1-2 | TRBV27 | - | TRBD1 | CASSLRQGYGYTF | TGTGCCAGCAGTTTACGACAGGGCTATGGCTACACCTTC
TRBJ1-5 | TRBV9 | once | - | CASSVGQGDQPQHF | TGTGCCAGCAGCGTAGGGCAGGGAGACCAGCCCCAGCATTTT
TRBJ1-6 | TRBV12-5 | - | - | CASGLENPDNSPLHF | TGTGCTAGTGGTTTGGAGAACCCTGATAATTCACCCCTCCACTTT
TRBJ1-1 | TRBV5-4 | - | - | CASSSRTEAFF | TGTGCCAGCAGCTCCCGAACTGAAGCTTTCTTT
TRBJ2-5 | TRBV28 | - | - | CASTLQGEETQYF | TGTGCCAGCACCCTTCAGGGTGAGGAGACCCAGTACTTC
TRBJ2-7 | TRBV28 | - | - | CASSSSSYEQYF | TGTGCCAGCAGCTCCAGCTCCTACGAGCAGTACTTC
TRBJ2-3 | TRBV19 | - | - | CASSMGPSYTDTQYF | TGTGCCAGTAGTATGGGGCCCAGTTACACAGATACGCAGTATTTT
TRBJ2-2 | TRBV6-5 | - | - | CASSFTLAGTGELFF | TGTGCCAGCAGTTTTACCCTCGCGGGCACCGGGGAGCTGTTTTTT
TRBJ2-1 | TRBV7-8 | - | - | CASSSIGFRDVSYNEQFF | TGTGCCAGCAGCAGCATCGGTTTCAGGGACGTCTCCTACAATGAGCAGTTCTTC
TRBJ1-1 | TRBV29-1 | - | - | CSVEGEGMNTEAFF | TGCAGCGTTGAAGGGGAGGGGATGAACACTGAAGCTTTCTTT
TRBJ1-2 | TRBV6-6 | few | - | CASSPNYGYTF | TGTGCCAGCAGCCCCAACTATGGCTACACCTTC
TRBJ1-2 | TRBV7-2 | - | - | CASSPQGYYGYTF | TGTGCCAGCAGCCCTCAGGGGTACTATGGCTACACCTTC